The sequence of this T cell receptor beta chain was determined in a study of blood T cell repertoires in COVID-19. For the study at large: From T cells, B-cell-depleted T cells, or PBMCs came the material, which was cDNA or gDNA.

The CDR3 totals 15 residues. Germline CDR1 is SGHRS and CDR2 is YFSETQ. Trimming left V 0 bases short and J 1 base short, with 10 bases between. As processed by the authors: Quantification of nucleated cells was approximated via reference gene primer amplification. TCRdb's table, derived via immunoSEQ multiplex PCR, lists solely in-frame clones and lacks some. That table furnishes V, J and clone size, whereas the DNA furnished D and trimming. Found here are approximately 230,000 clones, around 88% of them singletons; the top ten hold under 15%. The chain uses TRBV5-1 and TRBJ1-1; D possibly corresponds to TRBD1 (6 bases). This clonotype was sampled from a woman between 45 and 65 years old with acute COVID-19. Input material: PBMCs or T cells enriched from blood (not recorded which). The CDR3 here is CASSLDTGSNTEAFF. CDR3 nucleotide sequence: TGCGCCAGCAGCTTGGATACAGGGTCGAACACTGAAGCTTTCTTT. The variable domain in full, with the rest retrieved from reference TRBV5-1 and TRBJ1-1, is KAGVTQTPRYLIKTRGQQVTLSCSPISGHRSVSWYQQTPGQGLQFLFEYFSETQRNKGNFPGRFSGRQFSNSRSEMNVSTLELGDSALYLCASSLDTGSNTEAFFGQGTRLTVV.